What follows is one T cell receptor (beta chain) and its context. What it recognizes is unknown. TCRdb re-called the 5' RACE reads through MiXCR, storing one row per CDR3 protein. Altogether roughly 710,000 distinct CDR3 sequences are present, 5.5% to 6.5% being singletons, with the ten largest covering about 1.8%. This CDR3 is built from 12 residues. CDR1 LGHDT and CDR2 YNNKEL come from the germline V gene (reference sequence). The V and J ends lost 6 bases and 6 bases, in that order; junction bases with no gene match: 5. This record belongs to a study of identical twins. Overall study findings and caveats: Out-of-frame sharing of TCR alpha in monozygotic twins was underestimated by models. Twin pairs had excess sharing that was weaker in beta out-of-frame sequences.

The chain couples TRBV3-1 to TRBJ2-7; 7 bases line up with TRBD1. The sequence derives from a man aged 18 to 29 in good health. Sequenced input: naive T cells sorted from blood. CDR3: CASSHRGGEQYF. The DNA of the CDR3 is TGTGCCAGCAGTCACAGGGGTGGCGAGCAGTACTTC.